This T cell receptor beta chain appears in the sequencing data of a study of T cells after yellow fever vaccination. Notes on the study in general: Reappearing after the booster were most of the clones from primary vaccination (almost 97% CD4, about 87% CD8).

Germline V gene sequence: CDR1 SEHNR, CDR2 FQNEAQ (reference sequence). This CDR3 region has 13 residues. Trimming stripped 3 bases from V and 7 bases from J, with 9 bases between. There are many counts of this clonotype. What it binds is unknown. For TCR, cDNA came from 5'RACE template switching, which added a universal primer site and UMIs. TCRdb processed the 5' RACE reads anew with MiXCR; each CDR3 protein has one entry. The sample lists some 350,000 distinct CDR3 sequences, around 4.1% occurring once. The input for sequencing was PBMCs, taken 5 days after the yellow fever booster vaccination. This rearrangement joins TRBV7-9 to TRBJ2-2; TRBD1 might be the D (6 bases). The sequence came from a man aged 18 to 29 who received the YFV17D yellow fever vaccine. The CDR3 DNA reads as TGTGCCAGCAGCTTTCCAGGGGTCGGGGAGCTGTTTTTT. Its protein product is CASSFPGVGELFF. Supplemented by reference TRBV7-9 and TRBJ2-2, the full variable domain reads DTGVSQNPRHKITKRGQNVTFRCDPISEHNRLYWYRQTLGQGPEFLTYFQNEAQLEKSRLLSDRFSAERPKGSFSTLEIQRTEQGDSAMYLCASSFPGVGELFFGEGSRLTVL.